This T cell receptor (beta chain) stems from a study of cytomegalovirus exposure and HLA in healthy donors. General observations from the study: The presence/absence work took it that sequencing depth was about the same across donors.

CDR1 and CDR2 (germline): LGHNA, YSLEER. The CDR3 runs to 16 residues. V was clipped by 4 bases and J by 0 bases, with 10 bases between them. PCR employed 60 Vbeta and 13 Jbeta primers. Method: immunoSEQ multiplex PCR; TCRdb's copy keeps in-frame clones and lacks some. The table lists 95,000 to 150,000 clones, roughly 80% of them singletons, with less than 4.5% in the top ten. A remark on this clone: What it binds is unknown.

V and J are TRBV4-3 and TRBJ2-6; no clear D gene. This receptor was identified in a woman aged 40-49 years in good health and CMV-seronegative. The sample taken for sequencing was PBMCs. The CDR3 loop reads CASSPSAVSGANVLTF. The CDR3 coding sequence is TGCGCCAGCAGCCCGAGTGCGGTCTCTGGGGCCAACGTCCTGACTTTC.